Each of the 5 T cell receptor beta chains below was sequenced from the same sample in a study of T cells in Graves' hyperthyroidism and ophthalmopathy. RNA transcripts yielded amplified TCR beta CDR3 regions. The HTBI primer set drove a first-round RT-PCR of the TCR CDR3. TCRdb re-called the multiplex PCR reads through MiXCR, storing one row per CDR3 protein. The profile shows 500,000 to 550,000 distinct CDR3 sequences, less than 25% of them singletons. Sequencing used blood. The receptors derive from a man between 18 and 35 years old with Graves' hyperthyroidism.

This clonotype was picked up many times. CDR3 residues: CASRPTTGGFNYEQYF. For the CDR3, the DNA is TGTGCCAGCAGGCCGACGACAGGGGGCTTTAATTACGAGCAGTACTTC. This chain uses TRBV11-1 with TRBJ2-7, with TRBD1 identical over 10 bases. Germline loops: CDR1 SGHAT, CDR2 FQDESV (reference sequence). The CDR3 loop spans 16 amino acids. Trimming at V came to 6 bases and at J to 4 bases, leaving 12 bases not matched to a gene.

A few counts support this clonotype. This chain connects TRBV7-9 to TRBJ2-7, with a weak D call TRBD2 (5 bases). CDR1 and CDR2 from the germline V gene are SEHNR and FQNEAQ (reference sequence). The CDR3 extends over 14 amino acids. The V and J ends lost 2 bases and 6 bases respectively, with 14 bases between them. The CDR3 DNA follows: TGTGCCAGCAGCTTACCGGGATCGGTCAGCGAGCAGTACTTC. This sequence encodes CASSLPGSVSEQYF.

This clonotype was seen repeatedly, ten times or more. This chain connects TRBV5-6 to TRBJ2-5; D remains unclear. The germline CDR1 and CDR2 sequences are SGHDT and YYEEEE. The V and J ends lost 0 bases and 4 bases respectively, with 16 bases between them. The CDR3 is 16 residues long. The CDR3 region is CASSLAVGHVRETQYF. CDR3 sequence (DNA): TGTGCCAGCAGCTTGGCCGTAGGCCACGTTAGAGAGACCCAGTACTTC.

The table lists this clonotype with a count of one. This chain uses TRBV6-1 with TRBJ2-2; the D gene is possibly TRBD1 (6 bases). The CDR3 contains 13 residues. CDR1 and CDR2 (germline): MNHNS, SASEGT. V lost 4 bases to trimming and J lost 6 bases, with 9 bases between them. CDR3: CASSGTVAGELFF. Here the CDR3 DNA reads TGTGCCAGCAGTGGGACAGTAGCCGGGGAGCTGTTTTTT.

This clonotype was picked up many times. The chain couples TRBV11-2 to TRBJ2-6, with D maybe TRBD1 (6 bases). Deletions cut 4 bases from V and 4 bases from J, with 20 bases between. The CDR3 is 18 residues long. The germline gives CDR1 SGHAT, CDR2 FQNNGV. The CDR3 DNA reads TGTGCCAGCAGCTCGACAGGTTCCCCCCTTGCCGGGGCCAACGTCCTGACTTTC. Residues: CASSSTGSPLAGANVLTF.